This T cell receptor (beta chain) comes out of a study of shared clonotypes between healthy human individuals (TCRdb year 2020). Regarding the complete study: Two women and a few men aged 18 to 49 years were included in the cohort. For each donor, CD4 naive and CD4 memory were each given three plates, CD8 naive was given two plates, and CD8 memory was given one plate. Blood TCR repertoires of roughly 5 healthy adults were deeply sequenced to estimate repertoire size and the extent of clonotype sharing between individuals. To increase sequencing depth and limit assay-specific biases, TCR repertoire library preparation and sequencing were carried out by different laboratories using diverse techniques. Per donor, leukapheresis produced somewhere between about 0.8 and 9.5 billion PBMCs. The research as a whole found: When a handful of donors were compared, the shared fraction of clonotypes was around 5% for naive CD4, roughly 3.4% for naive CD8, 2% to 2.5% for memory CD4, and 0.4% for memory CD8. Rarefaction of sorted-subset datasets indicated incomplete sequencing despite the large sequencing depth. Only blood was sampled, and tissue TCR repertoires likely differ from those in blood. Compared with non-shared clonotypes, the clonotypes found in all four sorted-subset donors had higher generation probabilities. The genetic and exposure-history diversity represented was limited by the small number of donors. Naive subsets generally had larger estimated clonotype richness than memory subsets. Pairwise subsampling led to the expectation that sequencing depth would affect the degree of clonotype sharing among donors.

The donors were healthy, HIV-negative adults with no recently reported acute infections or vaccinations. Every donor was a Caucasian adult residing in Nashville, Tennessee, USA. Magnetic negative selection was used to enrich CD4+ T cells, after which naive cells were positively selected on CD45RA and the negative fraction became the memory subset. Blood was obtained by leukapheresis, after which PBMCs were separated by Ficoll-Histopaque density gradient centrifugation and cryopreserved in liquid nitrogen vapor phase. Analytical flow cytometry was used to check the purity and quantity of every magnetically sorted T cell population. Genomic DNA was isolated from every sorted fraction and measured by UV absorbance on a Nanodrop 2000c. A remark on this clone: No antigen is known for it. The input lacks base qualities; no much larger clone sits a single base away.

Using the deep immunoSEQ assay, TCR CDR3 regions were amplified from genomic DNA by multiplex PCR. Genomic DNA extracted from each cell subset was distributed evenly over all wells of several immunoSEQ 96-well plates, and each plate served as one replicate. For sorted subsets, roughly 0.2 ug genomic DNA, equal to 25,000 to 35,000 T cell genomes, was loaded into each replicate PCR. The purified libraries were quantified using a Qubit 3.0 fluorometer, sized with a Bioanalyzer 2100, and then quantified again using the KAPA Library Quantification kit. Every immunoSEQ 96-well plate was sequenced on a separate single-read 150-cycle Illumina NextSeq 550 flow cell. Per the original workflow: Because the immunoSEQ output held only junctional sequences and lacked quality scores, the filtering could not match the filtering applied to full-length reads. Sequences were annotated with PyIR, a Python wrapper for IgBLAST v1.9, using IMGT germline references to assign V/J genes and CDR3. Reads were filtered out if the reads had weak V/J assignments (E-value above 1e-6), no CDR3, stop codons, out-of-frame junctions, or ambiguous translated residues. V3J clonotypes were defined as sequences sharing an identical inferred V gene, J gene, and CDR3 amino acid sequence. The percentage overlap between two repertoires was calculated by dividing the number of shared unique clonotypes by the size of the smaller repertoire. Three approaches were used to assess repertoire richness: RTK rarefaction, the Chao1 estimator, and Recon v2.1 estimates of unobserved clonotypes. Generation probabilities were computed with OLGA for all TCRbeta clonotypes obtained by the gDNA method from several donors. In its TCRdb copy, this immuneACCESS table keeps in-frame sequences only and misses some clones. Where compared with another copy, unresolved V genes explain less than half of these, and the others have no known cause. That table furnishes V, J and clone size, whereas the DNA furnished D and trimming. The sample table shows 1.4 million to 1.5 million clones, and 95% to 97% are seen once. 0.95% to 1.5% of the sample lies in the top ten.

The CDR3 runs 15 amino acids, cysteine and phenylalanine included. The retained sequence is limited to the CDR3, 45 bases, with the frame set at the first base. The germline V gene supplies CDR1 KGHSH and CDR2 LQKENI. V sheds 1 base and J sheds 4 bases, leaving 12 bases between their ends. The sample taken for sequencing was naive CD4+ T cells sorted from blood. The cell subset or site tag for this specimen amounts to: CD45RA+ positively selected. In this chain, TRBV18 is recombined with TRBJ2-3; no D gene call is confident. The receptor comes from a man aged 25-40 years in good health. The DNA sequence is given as TGTGCCAGCTCACCACAGCAGGCCGAGGCAGATACGCAGTATTTT. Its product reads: CASSPQQAEADTQYF.